The 31 T cell receptor beta chains reported below all come from one sample, sequenced in a study of identical twins. TCRdb passed the 5' RACE reads through MiXCR, listing each CDR3 protein once. This table holds hundreds of thousands of distinct CDR3 sequences, 8.6% found once. These data are also associated with another study on yellow fever vaccine responses in identical twins.

The sample comprised PBMCs. These receptors came from a woman aged 18 to 35 in good health.

The chain links TRBV7-2 to TRBJ2-3; 8 positions agree with TRBD1. The V and J ends lost 5 bases and 5 bases, in that order; junction bases with no gene match: 9. Germline V CDR1 and CDR2: SGHTA, FQGNSA. The CDR3 is 15 residues long. The CDR3 nucleotides read TGTGCCAGCAGCAGGGGGACAGGCGGGGTAGATACGCAGTATTTT. Encoded protein: CASSRGTGGVDTQYF.

This chain joins TRBV10-3 and TRBJ2-3; the D is unclear. CDR3 length: 13 residues. Per germline, CDR1 ENHRY and CDR2 SYGVKD. Trimming stripped 5 bases from V and 2 bases from J, with 8 bases between. The CDR3 DNA sequence: TGTGCCATCAGTCCGCTTTACACAGATACGCAGTATTTT. It is translated as CAISPLYTDTQYF.

The rearrangement links TRBV5-1 to TRBJ2-2; 9 nucleotides match TRBD1. J was trimmed by 6 bases and V by 1 base; bases with no gene match: 7. Germline assignment: CDR1 SGHRS and CDR2 YFSETQ. The CDR3 sequence is 16 residues long. CDR3 sequence: CASSLLGQGQAGELFF. The CDR3 nucleotides read TGCGCCAGCAGCTTGTTGGGACAGGGACAAGCCGGGGAGCTGTTTTTT.

The V call is TRBV7-9, the J call TRBJ2-3; D is possibly TRBD2 (5 bases). CDR1 and CDR2 (germline): SEHNR, FQNEAQ (reference sequence). There are 17 residues in the CDR3. V was clipped by 0 bases and J by 4 bases, with 17 bases between them. CDR3 in amino acids: CASSLAAGPPGADTQYF. DNA of the CDR3: TGTGCCAGCAGCTTAGCGGCAGGCCCCCCCGGGGCAGATACGCAGTATTTT.

This clonotype was detected many times. The chain couples TRBV12-3 or TRBV12-4 to TRBJ2-1, with D uncertain. V lost 3 bases to trimming and J lost 7 bases, with 10 bases between them. This CDR3 is built from 13 residues. The CDR3 nucleotides read TGTGCCAGCAGTTTCCTCCTAGAAAATGAGCAGTTCTTC. As protein: CASSFLLENEQFF.

This clonotype was recorded a few times. The chain is built from TRBV20-1 and TRBJ1-2; D is ambiguous. The CDR3 runs to 14 residues. The germline V and J ends were trimmed by 1 base and 5 bases, with 14 bases remaining between them. Germline V gene lookup returns CDR1 DFQATT and CDR2 SNEGSKA (reference sequence). The CDR3 region has the DNA TGCAGTGCTAGAGCTCCCAACCGGGAGTATGGCTACACCTTC. Translation: CSARAPNREYGYTF.

This clonotype was seen repeatedly, ten times or more. The gene calls are TRBV10-3 and TRBJ1-1, with 7 positions matching TRBD1. Germline assignment: CDR1 ENHRY and CDR2 SYGVKD. This CDR3 is 12 amino acids long. Unmatched junction bases numbered 4, after V lost 7 bases and J lost 5 bases. The CDR3 DNA reads as TGTGCCATCAAAGGGGGCCAGACTGAAGCTTTCTTT. Protein sequence: CAIKGGQTEAFF.

The chain has TRBV3-1 and TRBJ2-1, with a tentative D call TRBD1 (5 bases). V dropped 3 bases and J dropped 5 bases, with 8 bases sitting between them. Germline CDR1 LGHDT, CDR2 YNNKEL (reference sequence). The CDR3 totals 13 residues. The CDR3: CASSHRQNNEQFF. The DNA of the CDR3 is TGTGCCAGCAGCCACAGACAGAACAATGAGCAGTTCTTC.

In its sample, this clonotype was seen many times. The chain employs TRBV20-1 and TRBJ2-7, with 7 bases lining up with TRBD2. The germline V gene has CDR1 DFQATT and CDR2 SNEGSKA (reference sequence). V trimming: 3 bases; J trimming: 0 bases; junction bases outside the gene matches: 2. The CDR3 is 13 residues long. The CDR3 sequence: CSASRDYSYEQYF. The DNA for the CDR3 is TGCAGTGCTAGCCGGGACTACTCCTACGAGCAGTACTTC.

This clonotype was counted a few times. The chain combines TRBV7-9 with TRBJ2-7; tentative D call: TRBD1 (7 bases). Germline V gene lookup returns CDR1 SEHNR and CDR2 FQNEAQ (reference sequence). V dropped 4 bases and J dropped 5 bases, with 15 bases sitting between them. This CDR3 has 14 residues. CDR3 protein: CASSSEQGRNEQYF. CDR3 DNA: TGTGCCAGCAGCTCCGAACAGGGGAGGAACGAGCAGTACTTC.

This clonotype has a handful of counts. This sequence joins TRBV27 and TRBJ2-5, with D maybe TRBD2 (7 bases). The CDR3 runs to 14 residues. Trimming removed 7 bases from V and 4 bases from J, with 16 bases in between. CDR1 MNHEY and CDR2 SMNVEV come from the germline V gene (reference sequence). DNA for the CDR3: TGTGCCAGCACCCATAAGGGAGGGGGAGAGACCCAGTACTTC. This sequence encodes CASTHKGGGETQYF.

The CDR3 DNA reads as TGTGCCAGCAGTAATCCGACAGATACGCAGTATTTT. This codes for CASSNPTDTQYF. V usage is TRBV28 and J usage is TRBJ2-3; no clear D gene. The CDR3 covers 12 residues. V lost 5 bases and J 3 bases, leaving 6 bases between the germline ends. Germline V gene sequence: CDR1 MDHEN, CDR2 SYDVKM.

This clonotype has more than one count but fewer than ten. The J gene is TRBJ2-1, the V gene TRBV19; D is unresolved. The CDR3 extends over 15 amino acids. From germline, CDR1 is LNHDA and CDR2 SQIVND (reference sequence). V shed 5 bases and J shed 0 bases, with 11 bases lying between them. The CDR3 coding sequence is TGTGCCAGTAGTGGAACTACCAGCTCCTACAATGAGCAGTTCTTC. This translates into CASSGTTSSYNEQFF.

This clonotype turned up a few times. The V call is TRBV6-1, the J call TRBJ2-7, with a possible D match to TRBD2 (6 bases). Germline V gives CDR1 MNHNS, CDR2 SASEGT. V dropped 6 bases and J dropped 3 bases, with 12 bases sitting between them. The CDR3 loop spans 13 amino acids. CDR3 residues: CASRTGTDYEQYF. The CDR3 DNA follows: TGTGCCAGCAGAACGGGGACTGACTACGAGCAGTACTTC.

This rearrangement joins TRBV30 to TRBJ2-5; D remains unclear. CDR1 GTSNPN and CDR2 SVGIG come from the germline V gene (reference sequence). The CDR3 is 12 residues long. Trimming removed 3 bases from V and 1 base from J, with 6 bases in between. For the CDR3, the DNA is TGTGCCTGGAGGTCCTTCCAAGAGACCCAGTACTTC. This encodes CAWRSFQETQYF.

This clonotype was seen a handful of times. This chain links TRBV6-1 with TRBJ1-5; no reliable D call. CDR3 length equals 15 residues. Per the germline V gene, CDR1 is MNHNS and CDR2 is SASEGT. V was clipped by 6 bases and J by 1 base, with 13 bases between them. The CDR3 DNA reads TGTGCCAGCAGCCGTGAGAGGCAGAGCAATCAGCCCCAGCATTTT. It translates to CASSRERQSNQPQHF.

This clonotype was seen ten or more times. One junction end does not reproduce the germline sequence, and a read error may be involved. The V gene is TRBV5-1, the J gene TRBJ2-5; 8 bases line up with TRBD1. The germline V gene has CDR1 SGHRS and CDR2 YFSETQ. The CDR3 is 13 amino acids. This CDR3 is CASSPQGGETQYF. The CDR3 DNA reads TGTGCCAGCTCACCACAGGGGGGAGAGACCCAGTACTTC.

The genes are TRBV2 and TRBJ2-1; D possibly corresponds to TRBD2 (6 bases). The CDR3 contains 14 residues. In germline, CDR1 is SNHLY, CDR2 FYNNEI. The ends were cut back, 3 bases at V and 9 bases at J, with 15 bases in the middle. CDR3: CASSDRGVGGEQFF. CDR3 DNA sequence: TGTGCCAGCAGTGATCGCGGGGTAGGCGGTGAGCAGTTCTTC. The whole variable domain, filled in from reference TRBV2 and TRBJ2-1, reads EPEVTQTPSHQVTQMGQEVILRCVPISNHLYFYWYRQILGQKVEFLVSFYNNEISEKSEIFDDQFSVERPDGSNFTLKIRSTKLEDSAMYFCASSDRGVGGEQFFGPGTRLTVL.

This clonotype was counted at least ten times. The chain couples TRBV27 to TRBJ2-7; D remains unclear. The germline CDR1 and CDR2 sequences are MNHEY and SMNVEV (reference sequence). The CDR3 has 11 amino acids. V was shortened by 7 bases and J by 3 bases, with 7 bases between the two germline ends. The CDR3 DNA reads TGTGCCAGCAAAACTTTCTACGAGCAGTACTTC. As protein: CASKTFYEQYF.

This chain joins TRBV4-3 and TRBJ2-3, with 9 bases matching TRBD1. V was clipped by 0 bases and J by 4 bases; unmatched bases: 5. The CDR3 extends over 16 amino acids. Per germline, CDR1 LGHNA and CDR2 YSLEER. The CDR3 here is CASSQDRDRVADTQYF. As DNA, the CDR3 is TGCGCCAGCAGCCAAGACCGGGACAGGGTTGCAGATACGCAGTATTTT.

This clonotype has just a few counts. V gene TRBV12-3 or TRBV12-4 combines with J gene TRBJ2-7; 7 bases are shared with TRBD2. The length of the CDR3 is 13 residues. Germline trimming cut 3 bases from V and 5 bases from J; bases unmatched to any gene: 4. The CDR3: CASSFRGRNEQYF. In DNA, the CDR3 is TGTGCCAGCAGTTTTCGCGGGAGAAACGAGCAGTACTTC.

The DNA for the CDR3 is TGTGCCAGCAGCAGAGACAGAGTCCTGAACACCGGGGAGCTGTTTTTT. Encoded protein: CASSRDRVLNTGELFF. The chain has TRBV7-2 and TRBJ2-2, with a tentative D call TRBD1 (5 bases). Deletions cut 5 bases from V and 1 base from J, with 14 bases between. CDR1 is SGHTA, CDR2 FQGNSA, per germline. The CDR3 length is 16 residues.

This clonotype was picked up a small number of times. The V and J genes are TRBV7-6 and TRBJ2-7; possibly TRBD1 for D (6 bases). The CDR3 extends over 15 amino acids. Per germline, CDR1 SGHVS and CDR2 FNYEAQ. V lost 5 bases to trimming and J lost 0 bases, with 14 bases between them. The CDR3: CASSHETGSSYEQYF. In nucleotides, the CDR3 is TGTGCCAGCAGCCATGAGACAGGCAGCTCCTACGAGCAGTACTTC.

Many counts were recorded for this clonotype. The chain carries TRBV12-3 or TRBV12-4 and TRBJ2-7, with 8 bases fitting TRBD1. The CDR3 runs 15 residues. V was clipped by 7 bases and J by 3 bases; unmatched bases: 11. CDR3 nucleotide sequence: TGTGCCAGCACCTCTAACACCGGACAGGGCTACGAGCAGTACTTC. Encoded protein: CASTSNTGQGYEQYF.

This clonotype was seen more than once but under ten times. This chain connects TRBV29-1 to TRBJ2-7; TRBD1 agrees at 8 bases. CDR3 length equals 12 residues. CDR1 SQVTM and CDR2 ANQGSEA come from the germline V gene. The junction had 2 bases not matched to a gene; V was cut back by 3 bases and J by 4 bases. CDR3 protein: CSVEDRVYEQYF. The CDR3 nucleotides read TGCAGCGTTGAGGACAGGGTTTACGAGCAGTACTTC.

This clonotype has a count of ten or more. The V and J genes are TRBV7-2 and TRBJ2-4; D is unresolved. This CDR3 is 15 amino acids long. Germline assignment: CDR1 SGHTA and CDR2 FQGNSA. V was clipped by 5 bases and J by 5 bases, with 16 bases between them. The CDR3 reads CASSKAETHQNIQYF. CDR3 coding DNA: TGTGCCAGCAGCAAGGCCGAGACCCATCAAAACATTCAGTACTTC.

This chain joins TRBV11-1 and TRBJ1-3; a weak D match, TRBD1 (6 bases). Germline-derived CDR1 and CDR2 are SGHAT and FQDESV (reference sequence). The CDR3 totals 20 residues. V lost 5 bases and J 3 bases, leaving 29 bases between the germline ends. As DNA, the CDR3 is TGTGCCAGCAGCCCCTCCTTCTTGGGCGGGGGACAAATGCATGGAAACACCATATATTTT. Translating gives CASSPSFLGGGQMHGNTIYF.

This clonotype was recorded at least ten times. The genes are TRBV28 and TRBJ2-1; D might be TRBD1 (6 bases). Germline V gene data show CDR1 as MDHEN and CDR2 as SYDVKM. Trimming cost V 4 bases and J 7 bases, with 14 bases left between them. CDR3 length: 14 residues. In DNA, the CDR3 is TGTGCCAGCAGTTCACCTCAGGACAGAAATGAGCAGTTCTTC. This codes for CASSSPQDRNEQFF.

This clonotype was seen a few times. J is TRBJ1-1 and V is TRBV18; TRBD1 is a possible D gene (6 bases). This CDR3 comprises 12 residues. Trimming took off 2 bases at V and 8 bases at J, with 9 bases between the two ends. Germline-derived CDR1 and CDR2 are KGHSH and LQKENI. The CDR3 nucleotides read TGTGCCAGCTCACCAACCGGACAGGAAGCTTTCTTT. As protein: CASSPTGQEAFF.

This chain links TRBV5-4 with TRBJ2-4, with D uncertain. Trimming shortened V by 2 bases and J by 1 base, and 10 bases separated the two germline ends. CDR1 and CDR2 from the germline V gene are SGHNT and YYREEE (reference sequence). The CDR3 length is 15 residues. The CDR3 spells CASSLDGFAKNIQYF. The CDR3 DNA follows: TGTGCCAGCAGCTTAGACGGGTTTGCCAAAAACATTCAGTACTTC.

This clonotype has more than one count but fewer than ten. V and J are TRBV12-3 or TRBV12-4 and TRBJ2-2; D is possibly TRBD1 (6 bases). The CDR3 totals 14 residues. Between the trimmed V and J ends, which lost 6 bases and 4 bases, there was a span of 12 bases. CDR3 sequence (DNA): TGTGCCAGCAGACCAACAGGGACCACCGGGGAGCTGTTTTTT. Translation gives CASRPTGTTGELFF.